The 7 T cell receptor beta chains below were found in one sample sequenced in a study of metastatic and nonmetastatic thyroid tumors. TCRdb used MiXCR to call clones anew from the PCR reads. This sample has around 30,000 clones, with around a sixth found just once. Among the patients, none had received any treatment before thyroid surgery. Sequencing was carried out using blood. The receptors were sampled from a female donor with papillary thyroid cancer or a benign thyroid nodule (not recorded which). Some clones in this sample may be carry-over from other donors' samples.

This clone was seen only a few times. This chain connects TRBV6-2 or TRBV6-3 to TRBJ2-3; no firm D call. Germline-derived CDR1 and CDR2 are MNHEY and SVGEGT. The CDR3 consists of 14 residues. V lost 8 bases and J 2 bases, leaving 14 bases between the germline ends. This chain's CDR3 is CASEVNGPTDTQYF. Here the CDR3 DNA reads TGTGCCAGCGAAGTCAATGGGCCCACAGATACGCAGTATTTT.

The CDR3 region has the DNA TGTGCCATCAGACCGACCGGGACAGAGATGGAGACCCAGTACTTC. Translation: CAIRPTGTEMETQYF. V usage is TRBV10-3 and J usage is TRBJ2-5; TRBD1 matches at 7 bases. The V and J ends lost 6 bases and 5 bases, in that order; junction bases with no gene match: 12. The germline CDR1 and CDR2 sequences are ENHRY and SYGVKD. The CDR3 is 15 residues long.

This clone was observed many times. The chain uses TRBV19 and TRBJ1-5; 8 bases fit TRBD1. The CDR3 runs to 17 residues. The trim removed 2 bases at V and 5 bases at J, leaving 11 bases unmatched. Per the germline V gene, CDR1 is LNHDA and CDR2 is SQIVND (reference sequence). The CDR3 DNA reads as TGTGCCAGTAGTATATTCTTGTCGGACAGGGTGTATCAGCCCCAGCATTTT. It yields the protein CASSIFLSDRVYQPQHF.

This clone was counted only a few times. The J gene is TRBJ1-1, the V gene TRBV19; tentative D call: TRBD1 (5 bases). Germline assignment: CDR1 LNHDA and CDR2 SQIVND (reference sequence). The V end was cut by 7 bases, the J end by 4 bases, with 16 bases between. The CDR3 length is 14 residues. In DNA form, the CDR3 reads TGTGCCAGTACCTGGGGACTTAGCGGCACTGAAGCTTTCTTT. Encoded protein: CASTWGLSGTEAFF.

This clone has a count of ten or more. The rearrangement uses TRBV29-1 and TRBJ2-1; D could derive from TRBD1 or TRBD2 (6 bases each). The germline CDR1 and CDR2 sequences are SQVTM and ANQGSEA. The V gene lost 3 bases and the J gene lost 1 base, with 13 bases spanning the gap. The CDR3 sequence is 15 residues long. CDR3 coding DNA: TGCAGCGTTGAGGGGGGCTCCATATCCTACAATGAGCAGTTCTTC. Protein product: CSVEGGSISYNEQFF.

This clone was detected many times. The chain couples TRBV2 to TRBJ2-1; 7 nucleotides agree with TRBD1. The CDR3 loop spans 17 amino acids. Germline V gene sequence: CDR1 SNHLY, CDR2 FYNNEI. The junction had 15 bases not matched to a gene; V was cut back by 3 bases and J by 7 bases. The CDR3 loop is CASSDLSSRTGANEQFF. CDR3 DNA: TGTGCCAGCAGTGACCTCTCGAGCCGGACAGGAGCAAATGAGCAGTTCTTC.

This clone was observed at least ten times. The chain couples TRBV15 to TRBJ1-3, with a possible D match to TRBD1 (6 bases). CDR1 LNHNV and CDR2 YYDKDF come from the germline V gene (reference sequence). This CDR3 contains 17 residues. The V end was cut by 4 bases, the J end by 0 bases, with 16 bases between. In nucleotides, the CDR3 is TGTGCCACCAGCACAGGGACATTCGTCGCCTCTGGAAACACCATATATTTT. Its protein product is CATSTGTFVASGNTIYF.